These 21 T cell receptor beta chains originate from one sample sequenced in a study of long-term antiretroviral therapy in people with HIV. Assay version v3.0 of immunoSEQ was used, and it was run at survey level. Sequencing used immunoSEQ multiplex PCR; TCRdb keeps in-frame clones, though not all of them. The sample has tens of thousands of clones; approximately 80% are singletons. Sample: unsorted PBMCs, taken about 2.7 years after starting antiretroviral therapy. These receptors were obtained from a man in his thirties or forties with HIV.

The J gene is TRBJ2-5, the V gene TRBV7-2; tentatively, D is TRBD2 (5 bases). Germline CDR1 SGHTA, CDR2 FQGNSA. This CDR3 comprises 13 residues. V was pared by 0 bases and J by 4 bases, with 6 bases between. The CDR3 DNA reads as TGTGCCAGCAGCTTAGCGGGAGTAGAGACCCAGTACTTC. This sequence encodes CASSLAGVETQYF.

This rearrangement joins TRBV28 to TRBJ1-2; tentatively, D is TRBD1 (6 bases). V lost 2 bases, J lost 4 bases, and 20 bases lay in between. Germline V lookup: CDR1 MDHEN, CDR2 SYDVKM. The CDR3 sequence is 17 residues long. CDR3 bases: TGTGCCAGCAGTTTACCACCCCAAACGGGACATTTCTATGGCTACACCTTC. Amino acid sequence: CASSLPPQTGHFYGYTF.

The CDR3 DNA is TGTGCCAGCAGTGAGGGCCAGGGTTTCGTAGAGACCCAGTACTTC. Its protein product is CASSEGQGFVETQYF. The V call is TRBV25-1, the J call TRBJ2-5; tentative D call: TRBD1 (5 bases). CDR1 is MGHDK and CDR2 is SYGVNS in the germline V gene. The V end was cut by 3 bases, the J end by 4 bases, with 15 bases between. The CDR3 is made up of 15 amino acids.

The chain employs TRBV9 and TRBJ2-2, with TRBD2 as a possible D gene (5 bases). The CDR3 is 15 residues long. Germline values: CDR1 SGDLS, CDR2 YYNGEE. Trimming removed 4 bases at V and 0 bases at J, with 10 bases between. CDR3 in amino acids: CASSPTGANTGELFF. The CDR3, as DNA: TGTGCCAGCAGCCCGACCGGGGCGAACACCGGGGAGCTGTTTTTT.

This chain joins TRBV6-5 and TRBJ2-7; the match to TRBD2 covers 10 bases. This CDR3 contains 14 residues. Trimming removed 7 bases from V and 3 bases from J; junction bases left unmatched: 6. Germline assignment: CDR1 MNHEY and CDR2 SVGAGI. The CDR3, as DNA: TGTGCCAGCAAGATCGGACTAGCGGTCTACGAGCAGTACTTC. Translating gives CASKIGLAVYEQYF.

The chain couples TRBV7-8 to TRBJ2-7; D uncertain. The CDR3 length is 12 residues. Germline V CDR1 and CDR2: SGHVS, FQNEAQ. Trimming took 4 bases from V and 0 from J, leaving 4 bases between them. The CDR3 sequence: CASSSYSYEQYF. CDR3 DNA sequence: TGTGCCAGCAGCTCCTACTCCTACGAGCAGTACTTC.

This clone was seen a handful of times. This chain uses TRBV6-5 with TRBJ1-4, with D unclear. V was shortened by 6 bases and J by 5 bases, with 16 bases between the two germline ends. CDR1 is MNHEY and CDR2 is SVGAGI in the germline V gene. The CDR3 is 15 residues long. CDR3 bases: TGTGCCAGCAGGGATGGTTACCACTCAAATGAAAAACTGTTTTTT. This translates into CASRDGYHSNEKLFF.

The rearrangement uses TRBV9 and TRBJ2-3, with a possible D match to TRBD1 (6 bases). Germline V gives CDR1 SGDLS, CDR2 YYNGEE. The germline V and J ends were trimmed by 2 bases and 5 bases, with 12 bases remaining between them. The CDR3 has 14 residues. CDR3 in amino acids: CASSVGEGGDTQYF. The CDR3 nucleotides are TGTGCCAGCAGCGTTGGGGAAGGGGGAGATACGCAGTATTTT.

The chain links TRBV6-1 to TRBJ1-1, with 8 bases aligning to TRBD1. J was trimmed by 4 bases and V by 4 bases; bases with no gene match: 2. The germline V gene has CDR1 MNHNS and CDR2 SASEGT. The CDR3 spans 13 residues. The CDR3 nucleotides read TGTGCCAGCAGTGGACAGGGGCCCACTGAAGCTTTCTTT. This translates into CASSGQGPTEAFF.

The rearrangement uses TRBV11-3 and TRBJ2-2; 10 bases map to TRBD2. Per germline, CDR1 SGHNT and CDR2 YENEEA. The CDR3 totals 17 residues. The V gene end was trimmed by 5 bases and the J gene end by 7 bases; junction bases not matched to a gene: 13. The CDR3 DNA is TGTGCCAGCAGCCCTCAGGAGCTAGCGGGAGAGGACGGGGAGCTGTTTTTT. This encodes CASSPQELAGEDGELFF.

V and J are TRBV18 and TRBJ1-3, with a tentative D call TRBD1 (5 bases). Germline assignment: CDR1 KGHSH and CDR2 LQKENI. The CDR3 is made up of 14 amino acids. The V and J ends lost 5 bases and 4 bases respectively, with 12 bases between them. This CDR3 reads CASSSLGAGNTIYF. As DNA, the CDR3 is TGTGCCAGCTCATCCCTTGGGGCGGGAAACACCATATATTTT.

V is TRBV28 and J is TRBJ2-3; 14 bases agree with TRBD2. Trimming removed 4 bases from V and 4 bases from J; junction bases left unmatched: 1. The germline gives CDR1 MDHEN, CDR2 SYDVKM. CDR3 length equals 15 residues. The CDR3 region has the DNA TGTGCCAGCAGTTCGACTAGCGGGGGGGCAGATACGCAGTATTTT. Its translation: CASSSTSGGADTQYF. The full variable domain, its missing parts supplied by reference TRBV28 and TRBJ2-3, is DVKVTQSSRYLVKRTGEKVFLECVQDMDHENMFWYRQDPGLGLRLIYFSYDVKMKEKGDIPEGYSVSREKKERFSLILESASTNQTSMYLCASSSTSGGADTQYFGPGTRLTVL.

This clone appeared once. The genes are TRBV28 and TRBJ2-7; 8 positions agree with TRBD1. J was trimmed by 6 bases and V by 8 bases; bases with no gene match: 9. The CDR3 is made up of 13 amino acids. The V gene's germline CDR1 is MDHEN and CDR2 SYDVKM. The CDR3: CASRMGTGGEQYF. DNA of the CDR3: TGTGCCAGCCGGATGGGGACAGGAGGCGAGCAGTACTTC. Full variable domain (outside the CDR3, taken from reference TRBV28 and TRBJ2-7): DVKVTQSSRYLVKRTGEKVFLECVQDMDHENMFWYRQDPGLGLRLIYFSYDVKMKEKGDIPEGYSVSREKKERFSLILESASTNQTSMYLCASRMGTGGEQYFGPGTRLTVT.

The chain joins TRBV4-2 to TRBJ2-7; 10 bases map to TRBD2. The CDR3 has 16 amino acids. From germline, CDR1 is LGHNA and CDR2 YNFKEQ. The V and J ends lost 4 bases and 3 bases, in that order; junction bases with no gene match: 9. The CDR3 DNA follows: TGTGCCAGCAGCCCCGGGGCTAGCGGGGGACACTACGAGCAGTACTTC. This codes for CASSPGASGGHYEQYF.

The rearrangement links TRBV7-9 to TRBJ1-2, with unresolved D. The CDR3 spans 15 residues. Germline V gene sequence: CDR1 SEHNR, CDR2 FQNEAQ (reference sequence). Trimming took 5 bases from V and 7 from J, leaving 20 bases between them. The CDR3 sequence is CASSPPWGDDRGYTF. The CDR3 nucleotides are TGTGCCAGCAGCCCCCCTTGGGGAGATGATCGTGGCTACACCTTC.

The chain links TRBV11-2 to TRBJ2-7, with TRBD2 matching 12 bases. Germline CDR1 and CDR2: SGHAT and FQNNGV. The junction had 6 bases not matched to a gene; V was cut back by 5 bases and J by 7 bases. The CDR3 consists of 14 residues. The CDR3: CASSVTSGGKEQYF. CDR3 nucleotides: TGTGCCAGCAGCGTTACTAGCGGGGGGAAGGAGCAGTACTTC.

This clone was detected only a few times. The chain uses TRBV6-4 and TRBJ2-1, with D possibly being TRBD1 or TRBD2 (5 bases each). The ends were cut back, 2 bases at V and 7 bases at J, with 12 bases in the middle. The CDR3 runs 14 residues. Germline V CDR1 and CDR2: MRHNA, SNTAGT. In DNA form, the CDR3 reads TGTGCCAGCAGTGACGGGACCCGCGGGAATGAGCAGTTCTTC. Translating it yields CASSDGTRGNEQFF.

This clone has a handful of counts. The chain links TRBV11-3 to TRBJ2-3; D is tentatively TRBD1 or TRBD2 (5 bases each). CDR3 length equals 13 residues. V lost 5 bases and J 1 base, leaving 7 bases between the germline ends. In germline, CDR1 is SGHNT, CDR2 YENEEA. DNA for the CDR3: TGTGCCAGCAGCCGAGGGGGCACAGATACGCAGTATTTT. This gives the protein CASSRGGTDTQYF.

This CDR3 reads CASSPRPGSSQPQHF. For the CDR3, the DNA is TGTGCCAGCAGCCCTAGGCCCGGCAGTTCTCAGCCCCAGCATTTT. The rearrangement joins TRBV9 to TRBJ1-5; D not resolved. Germline CDR1 is SGDLS and CDR2 is YYNGEE. This CDR3 comprises 15 residues. Trimming left V 4 bases short and J 6 bases short, with 17 bases between.

The V call is TRBV27, the J call TRBJ1-6; 7 bases align to TRBD1. CDR1 MNHEY and CDR2 SMNVEV come from the germline V gene (reference sequence). V was clipped by 4 bases and J by 4 bases; unmatched bases: 4. This CDR3 contains 15 residues. The CDR3 spells CASSSRQGYNSPLHF. The CDR3 coding sequence is TGTGCCAGCAGTTCCCGACAGGGTTATAATTCACCCCTCCACTTT.

This chain uses TRBV27 with TRBJ2-7, with 12 bases fitting TRBD2. CDR3 size: 16 residues. CDR1 MNHEY and CDR2 SMNVEV come from the germline V gene (reference sequence). The trim removed 8 bases at V and 4 bases at J, leaving 12 bases unmatched. As DNA, the CDR3 is TGTGCCAGCGCGCTAGCGGGGGGGCGGTCTTCGTACGAGCAGTACTTC. The encoded protein is CASALAGGRSSYEQYF.